The text below deals with one TCR beta chain. Its matching antigen is unknown. With V trimmed by 5 bases and J by 2 bases, 5 bases remained unmatched. The germline V gene encodes CDR1 SEHNR and CDR2 FQNEAQ (reference sequence). The CDR3 is made up of 15 amino acids. The PCR was carried out with 60 Vbeta primers and 13 Jbeta primers. Here immunoSEQ multiplex PCR was the method, and the copy in TCRdb shows in-frame clones only, minus some. This table holds roughly 97,000 clones, about 80% found once. This record comes from a study of cytomegalovirus exposure and HLA in healthy donors. The study, taken as a whole, reports: When a later analysis compared HLA-associated TCR beta chains with equally common others, the HLA-associated chains turned out to be more clonally expanded and to have lower generation probabilities.

This receptor was taken from a man aged 55 to 69 in good health and CMV-seropositive. The specimen was PBMCs. The chain has TRBV7-9 and TRBJ2-3, with 9 nucleotides matching TRBD2. CDR3 in DNA: TGTGCCAGCAGCCCTGGACTAGCGAACACAGATACGCAGTATTTT. It codes for CASSPGLANTDTQYF.